This TCR beta chain appears in the sequencing data of a study of blood T cell repertoires in COVID-19. Study-wide context: The United States, Italy and Spain supplied acute and convalescent COVID-19 samples. T cells, B-cell-depleted T cells, or PBMCs provided the cDNA or gDNA that served as material.

V gave up 0 bases and J gave up 11 bases, with 11 bases separating them. This CDR3 contains 12 residues. CDR1 SGHRS and CDR2 YFSETQ come from the germline V gene. The authors' processing: Scientists estimated how many nucleated cells there were by amplifying reference gene primers. The table came from immunoSEQ multiplex PCR; TCRdb's copy has only in-frame clones and leaves some out. The V and J calls and clone size come from that table; D and trimming were worked out from the DNA. The sample yields around 67,000 clones, around 80% seen once. The sequence derives from a human donor in a cohort sampled during active COVID-19. V and J are TRBV5-1 and TRBJ1-1; D is unclear. Sequenced material: peripheral blood. The CDR3 region is CASSLEREVAFF. The CDR3 DNA sequence: TGCGCCAGCAGCTTGGAAAGGGAGGTGGCTTTCTTT. The full variable domain, rest sourced from reference TRBV5-1 and TRBJ1-1, is KAGVTQTPRYLIKTRGQQVTLSCSPISGHRSVSWYQQTPGQGLQFLFEYFSETQRNKGNFPGRFSGRQFSNSRSEMNVSTLELGDSALYLCASSLEREVAFFGQGTRLTVV.